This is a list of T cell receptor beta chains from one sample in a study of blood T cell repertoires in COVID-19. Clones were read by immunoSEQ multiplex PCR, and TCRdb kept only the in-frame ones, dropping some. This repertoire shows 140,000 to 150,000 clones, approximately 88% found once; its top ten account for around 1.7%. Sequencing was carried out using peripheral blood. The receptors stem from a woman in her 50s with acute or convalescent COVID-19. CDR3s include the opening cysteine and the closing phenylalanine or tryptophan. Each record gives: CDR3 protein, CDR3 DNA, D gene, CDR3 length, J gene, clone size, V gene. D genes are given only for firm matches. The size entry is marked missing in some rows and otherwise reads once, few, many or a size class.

cdr3_aa: CASSPRPQNLYGYTF
cdr3_nt: TGTGCCAGCAGCCCCCGGCCACAGAACCTCTATGGCTACACCTTC
d_call: -
cdr3_length: 15
j_call: TRBJ1-2
clone_size: -
v_call: TRBV11-2

cdr3_aa: CASSPREGIRYF
cdr3_nt: TGTGCCAGCAGTCCTCGGGAGGGGATAAGGTACTTC
d_call: TRBD2
cdr3_length: 12
j_call: TRBJ2-7
clone_size: -
v_call: TRBV28

cdr3_aa: CAWSDSSLSPLHF
cdr3_nt: TGTGCCTGGAGTGACTCGTCGCTTTCACCCCTCCACTTT
d_call: -
cdr3_length: 13
j_call: TRBJ1-6
clone_size: -
v_call: TRBV30

cdr3_aa: CASIDPGGDEQFF
cdr3_nt: TGCGCCAGCATCGACCCCGGGGGAGATGAGCAGTTCTTC
d_call: -
cdr3_length: 13
j_call: TRBJ2-1
clone_size: -
v_call: TRBV5-1

cdr3_aa: CASRFRDSPRDGYTF
cdr3_nt: TGTGCCAGCCGGTTCCGGGACAGTCCGAGGGATGGCTACACCTTC
d_call: TRBD1
cdr3_length: 15
j_call: TRBJ1-2
clone_size: -
v_call: TRBV18

cdr3_aa: CASSAAADFNYGYTF
cdr3_nt: TGTGCCAGCAGTGCTGCGGCAGACTTCAACTATGGCTACACCTTC
d_call: -
cdr3_length: 15
j_call: TRBJ1-2
clone_size: few
v_call: TRBV2

cdr3_aa: CASSFLGNTIYF
cdr3_nt: TGTGCCAGCAGCTTCTTGGGAAACACCATATATTTT
d_call: -
cdr3_length: 12
j_call: TRBJ1-3
clone_size: -
v_call: TRBV11-2

cdr3_aa: CASTLIANYGYTF
cdr3_nt: TGTGCCAGCACACTGATAGCTAACTATGGCTACACCTTC
d_call: -
cdr3_length: 13
j_call: TRBJ1-2
clone_size: -
v_call: TRBV12-3/TRBV12-4

cdr3_aa: CASSLSFGQGPQPQHF
cdr3_nt: TGTGCCAGCAGTTTAAGTTTCGGACAGGGGCCTCAGCCCCAGCATTTT
d_call: TRBD1
cdr3_length: 16
j_call: TRBJ1-5
clone_size: once
v_call: TRBV6-5

cdr3_aa: CASSIFGTSEGGGGTDTQYF
cdr3_nt: TGTGCCAGTAGTATATTCGGGACTAGCGAAGGAGGGGGGGGCACAGATACGCAGTATTTT
d_call: TRBD2
cdr3_length: 20
j_call: TRBJ2-3
clone_size: -
v_call: TRBV19

cdr3_aa: CASSAPGRLASYEQYF
cdr3_nt: TGTGCCAGCAGTGCCCCAGGTAGACTAGCCAGCTACGAGCAGTACTTC
d_call: TRBD2
cdr3_length: 16
j_call: TRBJ2-7
clone_size: few
v_call: TRBV25-1

cdr3_aa: CASSPGLARYNEQFF
cdr3_nt: TGTGCCAGCAGCCCGGGACTAGCGAGATACAATGAGCAGTTCTTC
d_call: TRBD2
cdr3_length: 15
j_call: TRBJ2-1
clone_size: -
v_call: TRBV5-4

cdr3_aa: CASRPSRSGELFF
cdr3_nt: TGTGCCAGCAGGCCTAGTCGGTCCGGGGAGCTGTTTTTT
d_call: -
cdr3_length: 13
j_call: TRBJ2-2
clone_size: -
v_call: TRBV12-3/TRBV12-4

cdr3_aa: CASSVGGPPLVTGQGRRSYGYTF
cdr3_nt: TGTGCCAGCAGCGTAGGAGGGCCCCCTCTCGTCACGGGACAGGGGCGAAGGTCCTATGGCTACACCTTC
d_call: TRBD1
cdr3_length: 23
j_call: TRBJ1-2
clone_size: -
v_call: TRBV9

cdr3_aa: CASSLEGTNQGRETQYF
cdr3_nt: TGCGCCAGCAGCTTGGAAGGGACAAATCAAGGCAGAGAGACCCAGTACTTC
d_call: -
cdr3_length: 17
j_call: TRBJ2-5
clone_size: -
v_call: TRBV5-1

cdr3_aa: CASSFQAGLQPQHF
cdr3_nt: TGTGCCAGCAGCTTTCAGGCGGGGCTTCAGCCCCAGCATTTT
d_call: -
cdr3_length: 14
j_call: TRBJ1-5
clone_size: once
v_call: TRBV5-5

cdr3_aa: CASRDTRGGNTIYF
cdr3_nt: TGTGCCAGCAGAGACACAAGGGGGGGAAACACCATATATTTT
d_call: -
cdr3_length: 14
j_call: TRBJ1-3
clone_size: -
v_call: TRBV2

cdr3_aa: CAWSGTDEYQPQHF
cdr3_nt: TGTGCCTGGAGTGGGACAGATGAATATCAGCCCCAGCATTTT
d_call: -
cdr3_length: 14
j_call: TRBJ1-5
clone_size: -
v_call: TRBV30

cdr3_aa: CASSQDSSAETQYF
cdr3_nt: TGTGCCAGCAGCCAGGATAGTAGCGCAGAGACCCAGTACTTC
d_call: -
cdr3_length: 14
j_call: TRBJ2-5
clone_size: once
v_call: TRBV4-2

cdr3_aa: CASSAQGTGNGQYF
cdr3_nt: TGCGCCAGCAGCGCCCAGGGGACAGGGAATGGGCAGTACTTC
d_call: TRBD1
cdr3_length: 14
j_call: TRBJ2-7
clone_size: few
v_call: TRBV5-1

cdr3_aa: CASSFGLGTPFYNEQFF
cdr3_nt: TGCGCCAGCAGCTTTGGTTTGGGGACACCTTTTTACAATGAGCAGTTCTTC
d_call: -
cdr3_length: 17
j_call: TRBJ2-1
clone_size: once
v_call: TRBV5-1

cdr3_aa: CASSLDGWRGSPLHF
cdr3_nt: TGTGCCAGCAGCTTAGACGGATGGCGAGGTTCACCCCTCCACTTT
d_call: -
cdr3_length: 15
j_call: TRBJ1-6
clone_size: -
v_call: TRBV7-9

cdr3_aa: CASSRQGRSSPLHF
cdr3_nt: TGTGCCAGCAGTAGACAGGGGAGAAGTTCACCCCTCCACTTT
d_call: TRBD1
cdr3_length: 14
j_call: TRBJ1-6
clone_size: -
v_call: TRBV27

cdr3_aa: CATSREGGWDGYTF
cdr3_nt: TGTGCCACCAGCAGAGAAGGCGGGTGGGATGGCTACACCTTC
d_call: -
cdr3_length: 14
j_call: TRBJ1-2
clone_size: -
v_call: TRBV15

cdr3_aa: CATSDLDRSYEQYF
cdr3_nt: TGTGCCACCAGTGACTTGGACAGGAGCTACGAGCAGTACTTC
d_call: TRBD1
cdr3_length: 14
j_call: TRBJ2-7
clone_size: -
v_call: TRBV24-1

cdr3_aa: CASSLGARAETQYF
cdr3_nt: TGTGCCAGCAGCTTAGGGGCTAGAGCAGAGACCCAGTACTTC
d_call: -
cdr3_length: 14
j_call: TRBJ2-5
clone_size: -
v_call: TRBV7-3

cdr3_aa: CASSPGQGVYSNQPQHF
cdr3_nt: TGTGCCAGCAGTCCGGGACAGGGGGTCTATAGCAATCAGCCCCAGCATTTT
d_call: TRBD1
cdr3_length: 17
j_call: TRBJ1-5
clone_size: -
v_call: TRBV6-6

cdr3_aa: CASSGFGRGSSYNSPLHF
cdr3_nt: TGTGCCAGCAGTGGGTTTGGACGGGGAAGCTCCTATAATTCACCCCTCCACTTT
d_call: -
cdr3_length: 18
j_call: TRBJ1-6
clone_size: -
v_call: TRBV25-1